A single sample gave rise to the 14 T cell receptor beta chains below, sequenced in a study of beta chain features in type 1 diabetes. TCRB transcripts that were expressed got sequenced, as all of the isolated RNA had been reverse transcribed. The method was immunoSEQ multiplex PCR; TCRdb's version includes in-frame clones alone and lacks a portion of them. The table lists 680,000 or so clones, 13% of them singletons, with less than 0.025% in the top ten. General study findings and limits: Among patients with Type 1 diabetes, TCRB CDR3s were moderately but significantly shorter in every one of the four CD4+ subsets.

These receptors' antigens are unknown. The sample comprised naive CD4+ T cells from blood. The source of these receptors is a man between 18 and 29 years old with type 1 diabetes.

The chain is built from TRBV30 and TRBJ2-5, with 11 bases that match TRBD1. TRBJ2-7 explains the end of the DNA better; the J call may be wrong. The CDR3 length is 15 residues. Per germline, CDR1 GTSNPN and CDR2 SVGIG (reference sequence). The CDR3 region has the DNA TGTGCCTGGAGTGTACGGGACAGGGGGTTGGGCGAGCAGTACTTC. Its translation is CAWSVRDRGLGEQYF.

This clone is a singleton in its sample. V gene TRBV27 combines with J gene TRBJ2-7; D is uncertain. The V end was cut by 0 bases, the J end by 2 bases, with 5 bases between. CDR3 length equals 13 residues. Looked up from germline, CDR1 is MNHEY and CDR2 is SMNVEV (reference sequence). CDR3 region: CASSLSKAYEQYF. The CDR3 DNA follows: TGTGCCAGCAGTTTATCGAAGGCCTACGAGCAGTACTTC.

This clone was recorded a few times. The chain has TRBV5-1 and TRBJ2-1, with 8 bases lining up with TRBD1. Germline V gives CDR1 SGHRS, CDR2 YFSETQ. Trimming removed 3 bases from V and 12 bases from J; junction bases left unmatched: 17. The CDR3 consists of 16 residues. The CDR3 DNA follows: TGCGCCAGCAGCTATACTCCAATACCCGGACAGGGAGGGCAGTTCTTC. Encoded protein: CASSYTPIPGQGGQFF. Variable domain in full (rest from reference TRBV5-1 and TRBJ2-1): KAGVTQTPRYLIKTRGQQVTLSCSPISGHRSVSWYQQTPGQGLQFLFEYFSETQRNKGNFPGRFSGRQFSNSRSEMNVSTLELGDSALYLCASSYTPIPGQGGQFFGPGTRLTVL.

This clone was picked up a small number of times. This rearrangement joins TRBV6-6 to TRBJ2-7; D gene unclear. Germline V CDR1 and CDR2: MNHNY, SVGAGI (reference sequence). The CDR3 is 14 residues long. V lost 4 bases and J lost 3, with 13 bases in between. This chain's CDR3 is CASSFTPQIYEQYF. The CDR3 region has the DNA TGTGCCAGCAGTTTTACGCCGCAGATCTACGAGCAGTACTTC.

This clone was detected only a few times. The chain recombines TRBV6-5 with TRBJ1-2; TRBD1 matches 8 bases. J gave up 4 bases and V 6 bases, and 4 bases lay outside the gene matches. CDR1 and CDR2 (germline): MNHEY, SVGAGI. The CDR3 is 13 residues long. In nucleotides, the CDR3 is TGTGCCAGCAGCAACAGGGGGACCTATGGCTACACCTTC. Translation: CASSNRGTYGYTF.

This clone was counted between two and nine times. The chain links TRBV7-8 to TRBJ2-2; TRBD1 or TRBD2 may be the D gene (5 bases each). The CDR3 is 15 amino acids. V was pared by 5 bases and J by 5 bases, with 15 bases between. CDR1 and CDR2 (germline): SGHVS, FQNEAQ. The CDR3 region is CASSLLNEGTGELFF. The CDR3 nucleotides read TGTGCCAGCAGCCTGCTCAACGAGGGGACCGGGGAGCTGTTTTTT.

This clone was observed a handful of times. The chain is built from TRBV6-5 and TRBJ2-1, with unresolved D. V lost 5 bases and J lost 0, with 11 bases in between. The CDR3 length is 15 residues. Germline loops: CDR1 MNHEY, CDR2 SVGAGI. DNA of the CDR3: TGTGCCAGCAGTCCCGACGGTAGCTCCTACAATGAGCAGTTCTTC. It yields the protein CASSPDGSSYNEQFF.

In DNA form, the CDR3 reads TGCGCCAGCAGCCAAGATACGACGGTCGGGAAACTGTTTTTT. Translating it yields CASSQDTTVGKLFF. This rearrangement joins TRBV4-1 to TRBJ1-4; no clear D gene. The V gene lost 0 bases and the J gene lost 11 bases, with 13 bases spanning the gap. Germline CDR1 MGHRA, CDR2 YSYEKL. The CDR3 loop spans 14 amino acids.

This clone was counted between two and nine times. The chain combines TRBV5-1 with TRBJ2-7; the D is unclear. The V end lost 0 bases, the J end lost 7 bases, and 5 bases lay between the germline ends. CDR1 SGHRS and CDR2 YFSETQ come from the germline V gene. There are 11 residues in the CDR3. CDR3 bases: TGCGCCAGCAGCTTGGAGAGGGAGCAGTACTTC. Protein sequence: CASSLEREQYF.

V usage is TRBV6-6 and J usage is TRBJ2-1; TRBD2 aligns across 7 bases. This CDR3 contains 14 residues. The V and J ends lost 8 bases and 0 bases, in that order; junction bases with no gene match: 4. Germline assignment: CDR1 MNHNY and CDR2 SVGAGI (reference sequence). The CDR3 loop is CASGGDSSYNEQFF. The CDR3 nucleotides read TGTGCCAGCGGGGGGGATAGCTCCTACAATGAGCAGTTCTTC.

This clone showed up just a few times. V and J are TRBV28 and TRBJ2-7, with a possible D match to TRBD2 (5 bases). Germline CDR1 is MDHEN and CDR2 is SYDVKM. Trimming stripped 8 bases from V and 5 bases from J, with 13 bases between. This CDR3 is built from 12 residues. DNA for the CDR3: TGTGCCAGCCGCCTCGTCGGGGACGAGCAGTACTTC. As protein: CASRLVGDEQYF. Full variable domain (rest looked up from reference TRBV28 and TRBJ2-7): DVKVTQSSRYLVKRTGEKVFLECVQDMDHENMFWYRQDPGLGLRLIYFSYDVKMKEKGDIPEGYSVSREKKERFSLILESASTNQTSMYLCASRLVGDEQYFGPGTRLTVT.

The rearrangement uses TRBV30 and TRBJ1-1, with unresolved D. The CDR3 consists of 13 residues. Trimming removed 2 bases from V and 3 bases from J, with 10 bases in between. Germline lookup yields CDR1 GTSNPN and CDR2 SVGIG (reference sequence). CDR3 sequence reads: CAWSYWVDTEAFF. CDR3 coding DNA: TGTGCCTGGAGTTATTGGGTTGACACTGAAGCTTTCTTT.

This clone was observed a few times. The chain couples TRBV4-1 to TRBJ2-7; no clear D. The germline V and J ends were trimmed by 0 bases and 5 bases, with 17 bases remaining between them. The CDR3 spans 16 residues. The germline CDR1 and CDR2 sequences are MGHRA and YSYEKL. The DNA of the CDR3 is TGCGCCAGCAGCCAAGATGGAAGCAGTGCCCCTCACGAGCAGTACTTC. It translates to CASSQDGSSAPHEQYF.

This clone showed up just a few times. This sequence joins TRBV10-3 and TRBJ2-3, with 8 bases that match TRBD2. The trim removed 4 bases at V and 7 bases at J, leaving 10 bases unmatched. The CDR3 runs 15 residues. Germline lookup yields CDR1 ENHRY and CDR2 SYGVKD. The CDR3 DNA reads as TGTGCCATCAGTGCAGCTAGCGGGCCAGCAAATACGCAGTATTTT. Residues: CAISAASGPANTQYF.